The source of this T cell receptor beta chain is a study of cytomegalovirus exposure and HLA in healthy donors. Overall study: Approximately 190 million T cells yielded 90 million to 130 million unique TCR beta sequences, as an earlier analysis found. Whole-study findings and limits: Rarity characterized most TCR sequences, yet some public TCRs appeared in many donors. Follow-up analysis later connected one missense variant in DCLRE1C with trimming of TCR beta V- and J-genes.

As regards this clone: Its antigen remains unidentified.

PCR was performed using 60 Vbeta and 13 Jbeta primers. The protocol was immunoSEQ multiplex PCR, while the TCRdb copy is restricted to in-frame clones and leaves out a portion. Of roughly 130,000 clones in the sample, roughly 78% were seen once. The CDR3 extends over 17 amino acids. The V gene lost 2 bases and the J gene lost 4 bases, with 20 bases spanning the gap. The germline CDR1 and CDR2 sequences are SGHVS and FQNEAQ. This TCR derives from a man aged 25 to 40 in good health and CMV-seronegative. Sequencing input: PBMCs. J is TRBJ2-5 and V is TRBV7-8, with TRBD1 as a possible D gene (8 bases). The CDR3: CASSLRWTGRVRETQYF. In DNA form, the CDR3 reads TGTGCCAGCAGCTTAAGGTGGACAGGGAGGGTGAGAGAGACCCAGTACTTC.